This T cell receptor (beta chain) was profiled in a study of read filtering for tumor transcriptome and immune sequencing. Study-wide background: By R-ISS, stages I, II and III held roughly 8, 15 and 7 patients.

This library used roughly 400 ng RNA and molecular barcoded adaptors spanning alpha/delta and beta/gamma chains. TCRdb reprocessed the reads with MiXCR, giving one entry per CDR3 protein. The sample has 55,000 to 60,000 distinct CDR3 sequences; over 9% are singletons. This clonotype was seen at least ten times. J gave up 4 bases and V 6 bases, and 5 bases lay outside the gene matches. Germline CDR1 and CDR2: DFQATT and SNEGSKA (reference sequence). The CDR3 extends over 12 amino acids. The receptor comes from a donor at least 40 years old with multiple myeloma. The gene calls are TRBV20-1 and TRBJ1-2; 7 bases fit TRBD1. The sample consisted of a population of CD138-negative cells sorted from bone marrow. The CDR3, as DNA: TGCAGTGCGGAGGGGGCTCGCTATGGCTACACCTTC. This encodes CSAEGARYGYTF.